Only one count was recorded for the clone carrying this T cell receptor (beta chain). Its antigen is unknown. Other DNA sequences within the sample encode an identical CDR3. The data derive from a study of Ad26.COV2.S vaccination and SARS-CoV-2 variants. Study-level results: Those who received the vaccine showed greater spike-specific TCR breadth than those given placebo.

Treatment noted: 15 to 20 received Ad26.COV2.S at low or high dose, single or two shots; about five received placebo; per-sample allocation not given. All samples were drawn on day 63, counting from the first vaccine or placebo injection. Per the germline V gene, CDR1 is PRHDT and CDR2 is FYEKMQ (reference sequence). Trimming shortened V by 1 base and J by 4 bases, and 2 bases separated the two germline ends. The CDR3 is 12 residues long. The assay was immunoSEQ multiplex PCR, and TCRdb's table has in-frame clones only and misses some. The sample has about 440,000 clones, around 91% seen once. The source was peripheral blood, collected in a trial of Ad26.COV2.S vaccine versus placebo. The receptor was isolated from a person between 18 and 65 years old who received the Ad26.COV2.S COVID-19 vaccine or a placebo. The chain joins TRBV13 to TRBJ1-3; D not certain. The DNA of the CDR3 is TGTGCCAGCAGCTTAGTAGGAAACACCATATATTTT. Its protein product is CASSLVGNTIYF. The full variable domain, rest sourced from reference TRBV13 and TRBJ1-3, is AAGVIQSPRHLIKEKRETATLKCYPIPRHDTVYWYQQGPGQDPQFLISFYEKMQSDKGSIPDRFSAQQFSDYHSELNMSSLELGDSALYFCASSLVGNTIYFGEGSWLTVV.